The T cell receptor beta chain described here comes from a study of T cells in Graves' hyperthyroidism and ophthalmopathy. With a duration under 2 months, the hyperthyroidism was newly diagnosed in patients aged 18 to 65. This clonotype was counted many times. The CDR3 contains 11 residues. Germline values: CDR1 SQVTM, CDR2 ANQGSEA. Trimming removed 3 bases at V and 1 base at J, with 3 bases between. The source material, RNA transcripts, was used to amplify TCR beta CDR3 regions. A first-round RT-PCR of the TCR CDR3 used the HTBI primer set. TCRdb re-called the multiplex PCR reads with MiXCR, one entry per CDR3 protein. The sample carries roughly 170,000 distinct CDR3 sequences, over 15% recorded once.

The rearrangement joins TRBV29-1 to TRBJ1-1; D remains unclear. The origin of this receptor is a woman aged 45-65 years with Graves' hyperthyroidism. Material for sequencing was blood. CDR3 in DNA: TGCAGCGTTGACACGAACACTGAAGCTTTCTTT. Its protein is CSVDTNTEAFF.